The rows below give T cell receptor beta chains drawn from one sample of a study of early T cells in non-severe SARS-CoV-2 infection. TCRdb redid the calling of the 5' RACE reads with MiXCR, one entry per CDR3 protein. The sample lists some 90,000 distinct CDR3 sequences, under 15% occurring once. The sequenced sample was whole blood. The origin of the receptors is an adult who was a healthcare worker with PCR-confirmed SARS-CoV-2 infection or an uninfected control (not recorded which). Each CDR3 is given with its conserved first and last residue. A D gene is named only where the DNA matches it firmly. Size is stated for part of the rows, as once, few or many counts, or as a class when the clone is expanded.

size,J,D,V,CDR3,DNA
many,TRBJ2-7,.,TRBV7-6,CASSSLATYEQYF,TGTGCCAGCAGCTCTTTAGCGACCTACGAGCAGTACTTC
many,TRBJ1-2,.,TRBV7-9,CASSLASDGYTF,TGTGCCAGCAGCTTAGCGAGCGATGGCTACACCTTC
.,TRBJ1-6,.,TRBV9,CASTLGADNSPLHF,TGTGCCAGCACCCTGGGGGCAGATAATTCACCCCTCCACTTT
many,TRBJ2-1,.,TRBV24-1,CATSDRLVATYNEQFF,TGTGCCACCAGTGATCGACTAGTTGCGACCTACAATGAGCAGTTCTTC
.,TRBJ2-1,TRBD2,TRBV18,CASLPLAGDEQFF,TGTGCCAGCCTTCCTCTAGCGGGCGATGAGCAGTTCTTC
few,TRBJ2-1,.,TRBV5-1,CASSLQRSSYNEQFF,TGCGCCAGCAGCTTGCAAAGGAGCTCCTACAATGAGCAGTTCTTC
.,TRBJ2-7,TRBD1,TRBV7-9,CASSRDPQTGTGDYEQYF,TGTGCCAGCAGCCGAGACCCTCAGACCGGGACAGGGGACTACGAGCAGTACTTC
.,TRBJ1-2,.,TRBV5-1,CASSFTVGDGYTF,TGCGCCAGCAGCTTTACGGTGGGGGATGGCTACACCTTC
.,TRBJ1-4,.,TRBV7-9,CASSLTEKLFF,TGTGCCAGCAGCTTAACAGAAAAACTGTTTTTT
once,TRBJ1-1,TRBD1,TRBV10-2,CASSDPRQGPENTEAFF,TGCGCCAGCAGTGACCCCCGACAGGGCCCGGAGAACACTGAAGCTTTCTTT
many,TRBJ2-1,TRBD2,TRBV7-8,CASSKTSGRMNEQFF,TGTGCCAGCAGCAAGACTAGCGGGAGAATGAATGAGCAGTTCTTC
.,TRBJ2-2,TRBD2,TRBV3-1,CASSRGLAALGRNTGELFF,TGTGCCAGCAGCCGAGGACTAGCGGCTCTTGGTCGGAACACCGGGGAGCTGTTTTTT
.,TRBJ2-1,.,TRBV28,CASSFHNYNEQFF,TGTGCCAGCAGTTTTCATAACTACAATGAGCAGTTCTTC
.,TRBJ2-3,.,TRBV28,CASSLRYTQYF,TGTGCCAGCAGCCTTCGCTATACGCAGTATTTT
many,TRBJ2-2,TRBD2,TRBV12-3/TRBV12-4,CASSPPGLAGPNTGELFF,TGTGCCAGCAGTCCACCGGGACTAGCGGGGCCTAACACCGGGGAGCTGTTTTTT
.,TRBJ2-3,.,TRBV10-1,CASSEHVGDTQYF,TGCGCCAGCAGTGAGCATGTTGGAGATACGCAGTATTTT
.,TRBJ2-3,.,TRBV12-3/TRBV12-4,CASLPGLEPDTQYF,TGTGCCAGCTTACCGGGGCTAGAACCAGATACGCAGTATTTT
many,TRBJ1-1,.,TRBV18,CASSPSNRRQNTEAFF,TGTGCCAGCTCACCATCAAACAGACGGCAGAACACTGAAGCTTTCTTT
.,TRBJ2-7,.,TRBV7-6,CASSPGHFASYEQYF,TGTGCCAGCAGCCCGGGACACTTCGCCTCCTACGAGCAGTACTTC
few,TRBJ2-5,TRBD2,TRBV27,CAGGSKEETQYF,TGTGCCGGCGGGAGTAAGGAAGAGACCCAGTACTTC
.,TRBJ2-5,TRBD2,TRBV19,CASSIPGGRKETQYF,TGTGCCAGTAGTATCCCGGGGGGGCGTAAGGAGACCCAGTACTTC
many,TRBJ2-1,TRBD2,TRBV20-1,CSASGRADYNEQFF,TGCAGTGCTAGCGGGAGGGCCGACTACAATGAGCAGTTCTTC
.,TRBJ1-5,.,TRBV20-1,CSARRQINQPQHF,TGCAGTGCTAGAAGACAGATCAATCAGCCCCAGCATTTT
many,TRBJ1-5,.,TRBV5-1,CASSLAGSQPQHF,TGCGCCAGCAGCTTGGCAGGGTCGCAGCCCCAGCATTTT
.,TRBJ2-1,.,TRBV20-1,CSARALGQANNEQFF,TGCAGTGCTAGAGCCCTGGGCCAGGCCAACAATGAGCAGTTCTTC
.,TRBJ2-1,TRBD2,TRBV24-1,CATSDHVRAGGANEQFF,TGTGCCACCAGTGATCATGTCCGAGCGGGAGGCGCCAATGAGCAGTTCTTC
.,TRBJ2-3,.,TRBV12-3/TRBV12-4,CASGPSSTDTQYF,TGTGCCAGCGGTCCTTCTAGCACAGATACGCAGTATTTT
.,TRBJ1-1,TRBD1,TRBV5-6,CASSISGTGKAFGNTEAFF,TGTGCCAGCAGCATATCCGGGACAGGGAAGGCATTTGGAAACACTGAAGCCTTCTTT
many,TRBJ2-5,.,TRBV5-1,CASGGKETQYF,TGCGCCAGCGGGGGAAAAGAGACCCAGTACTTC
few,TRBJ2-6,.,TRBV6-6,CASSYEFGLGANVLTF,TGTGCCAGCAGTTACGAGTTCGGGCTGGGGGCCAACGTCCTGACTTTC
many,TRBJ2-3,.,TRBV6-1,CASSEGSPTDTQYF,TGTGCCAGCAGTGAAGGTTCTCCCACAGATACGCAGTATTTT
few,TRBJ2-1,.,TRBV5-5,CASSLATGNNEQFF,TGTGCCAGCAGCTTGGCCACCGGGAACAATGAGCAGTTCTTC
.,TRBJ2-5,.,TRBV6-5,CASSLIGLAEETQYF,TGTGCCAGCAGTTTAATCGGGCTTGCCGAAGAGACCCAGTACTTC
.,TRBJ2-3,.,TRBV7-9,CASSVGNTQYF,TGTGCCAGCAGCGTAGGGAATACGCAGTATTTT
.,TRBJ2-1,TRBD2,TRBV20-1,CSARDLGPAGVSNEQFF,TGCAGTGCTAGAGATCTAGGACCAGCGGGAGTTTCGAATGAGCAGTTCTTC
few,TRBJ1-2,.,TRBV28,CASSLSTNYGYTF,TGTGCCAGCAGTTTATCTACTAACTATGGCTACACCTTC
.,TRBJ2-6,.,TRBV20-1,CSARSPDGANVLTF,TGCAGTGCTAGATCTCCGGACGGTGCGAACGTCCTGACTTTC
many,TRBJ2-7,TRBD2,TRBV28,CASIPSGSSYEQYF,TGTGCCAGCATCCCTAGCGGGAGCTCCTACGAGCAGTACTTC
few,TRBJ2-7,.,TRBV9,CASSAGLTLTYEQYF,TGTGCCAGCAGCGCCGGACTTACCCTGACCTACGAGCAGTACTTC
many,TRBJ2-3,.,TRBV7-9,CASSRGVWTDTQYF,TGTGCCAGCAGTAGGGGGGTGTGGACAGATACGCAGTATTTT
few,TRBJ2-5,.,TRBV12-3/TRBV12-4,CASSLRTSQETQYF,TGTGCCAGCAGCCTACGGACTTCCCAAGAGACCCAGTACTTC
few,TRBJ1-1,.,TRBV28,CASSGASAMNTEAFF,TGTGCCAGCAGTGGGGCTTCTGCTATGAACACTGAAGCTTTCTTT
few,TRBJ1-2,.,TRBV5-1,CASSLDGFDYGYTF,TGCGCCAGCAGCTTGGACGGTTTTGACTATGGCTACACCTTC
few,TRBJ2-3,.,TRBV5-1,CASSLAEGFADTQYF,TGCGCCAGCAGCTTGGCGGAGGGTTTCGCAGATACGCAGTATTTT
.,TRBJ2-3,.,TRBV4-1,CASSQAGLADTQYF,TGCGCCAGCAGCCAAGCGGGCTTAGCGGATACGCAGTATTTT
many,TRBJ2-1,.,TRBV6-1,CASSDSYNEQFF,TGTGCCAGCAGTGATAGCTACAATGAGCAGTTCTTC
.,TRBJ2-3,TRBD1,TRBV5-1,CASSAGTGGRDTQYF,TGCGCCAGCAGCGCCGGGACAGGGGGCAGAGATACGCAGTATTTT
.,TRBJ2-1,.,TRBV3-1,CASSRPGLQLRFF,TGTGCCAGCAGCCGACCGGGACTTCAGCTGCGGTTCTTC
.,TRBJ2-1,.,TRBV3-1,CASSQERGPHEQFF,TGTGCCAGCAGCCAAGAGCGGGGTCCCCATGAGCAGTTCTTC
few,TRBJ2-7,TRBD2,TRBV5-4,CASSPGTSGNPYEQYF,TGTGCCAGCAGCCCGGGGACTAGCGGGAACCCATACGAGCAGTACTTC
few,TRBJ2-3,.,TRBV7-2,CASSLAVRRGAVTQYF,TGTGCCAGCAGCTTAGCCGTTAGGAGGGGGGCGGTTACGCAGTATTTT
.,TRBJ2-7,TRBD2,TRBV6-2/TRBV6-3,CASSYLGLADEQYF,TGTGCCAGCAGTTACCTGGGACTAGCGGACGAGCAGTACTTC